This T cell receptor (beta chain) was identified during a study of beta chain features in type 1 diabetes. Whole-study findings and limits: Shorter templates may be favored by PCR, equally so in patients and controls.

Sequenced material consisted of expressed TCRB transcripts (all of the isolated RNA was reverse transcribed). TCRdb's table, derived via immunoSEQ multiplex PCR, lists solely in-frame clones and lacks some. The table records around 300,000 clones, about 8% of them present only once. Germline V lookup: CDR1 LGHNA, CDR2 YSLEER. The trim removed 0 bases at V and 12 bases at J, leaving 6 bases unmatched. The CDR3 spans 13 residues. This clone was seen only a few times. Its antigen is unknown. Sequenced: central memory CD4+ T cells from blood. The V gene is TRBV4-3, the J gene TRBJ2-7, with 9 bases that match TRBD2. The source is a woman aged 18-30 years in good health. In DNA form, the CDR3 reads TGCGCCAGCAGCCAAGAAGGCGGGAGGGCCAGGTACTTC. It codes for CASSQEGGRARYF.